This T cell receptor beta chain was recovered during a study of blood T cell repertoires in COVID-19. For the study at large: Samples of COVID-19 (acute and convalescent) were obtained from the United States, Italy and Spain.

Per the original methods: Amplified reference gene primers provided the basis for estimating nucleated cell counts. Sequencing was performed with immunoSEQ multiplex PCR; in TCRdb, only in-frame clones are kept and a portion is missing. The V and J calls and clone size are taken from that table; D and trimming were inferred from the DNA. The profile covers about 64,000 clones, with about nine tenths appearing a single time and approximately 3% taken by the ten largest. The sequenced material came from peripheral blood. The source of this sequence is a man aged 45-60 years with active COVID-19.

The CDR3 is CASSQAPLFYGYTF. DNA of the CDR3: TGTGCCAGCAGCCAGGCCCCGCTCTTCTATGGCTACACCTTC. V usage is TRBV3-1 (or the pseudogene TRBV3-2) and J usage is TRBJ1-2; no definite D call. V was shortened by 3 bases and J by 4 bases, with 12 bases between the two germline ends. Germline V CDR1 and CDR2: LGHDT, YNNKEL (reference sequence). The CDR3 is 14 amino acids.